This TCR beta chain derives from a study of blood T cell repertoires in COVID-19. About the research overall: Donors in the United States, Italy and Spain gave samples during acute or convalescent COVID-19. From T cells, B-cell-depleted T cells, or PBMCs came the material, which was cDNA or gDNA.

As handled by the study authors: Nucleated cell counts were estimated from reference gene primer amplification. Clones were read by immunoSEQ multiplex PCR, and TCRdb kept only the in-frame ones, dropping some. V and J calls and clone size are those listed in that table; D and trimming were worked out from the DNA. This sample has 250,000 to 350,000 clones; 75% to 90% occur once, and the top ten carry about 0.8%. V lost 3 bases, J lost 1 base, and 10 bases lay in between. The CDR3 sequence is 15 residues long. Germline values: CDR1 DFQATT, CDR2 SNEGSKA (reference sequence). The specimen was peripheral blood. The rearrangement joins TRBV20-1 to TRBJ2-6; the D gene is possibly TRBD1 (5 bases). This clonotype was sampled from a man aged 30 to 45 with acute or convalescent COVID-19. The DNA of the CDR3 is TGCAGTGCTAGTCCAGGGATGTCTGGGGCCAACGTCCTGACTTTC. It is translated as CSASPGMSGANVLTF.